This T cell receptor beta chain was observed in a study of OX40 agonist ivuxolimab in advanced cancers. About the study: Every 2 weeks, ivuxolimab was infused into the patients intravenously at between 0.01 and 10 mg/kg. It was permissible to have had prior anti-PD-1, anti-PD-L1 or anti-CTLA-4 therapy, and about 40% had some.

This CDR3 spans 15 amino acids. Germline CDR1 and CDR2: SGDLS and YYNGEE. Trimming at V came to 0 bases and at J to 6 bases, leaving 9 bases not matched to a gene. With regard to this clone: Antigen unknown.

Measured with immunoSEQ multiplex PCR; TCRdb has only the in-frame clones, and not every one. The sample yields more than 35,000 clones, 65% to 85% seen once. Study outcomes and limitations: In general, CD8+ T cells held more expanded clones than CD4+ did, on average.

The clonotype originates from an adult with an advanced solid tumor such as melanoma, head and neck, liver or kidney cancer. The rearrangement links TRBV9 to TRBJ2-7; 7 nucleotides align to TRBD2. Source: CD4+ or CD8+ T cells sorted from blood, taken in a trial of the OX40 agonist ivuxolimab. The CDR3 sequence: CASSVGGGRKGEQYF. The CDR3 region has the DNA TGTGCCAGCAGCGTAGGAGGCGGGAGAAAAGGCGAGCAGTACTTC.